The subject of this entry is one T cell receptor (beta chain). The antigen remains undetermined. The CDR3 extends over 15 amino acids. Germline V gives CDR1 SGHTA, CDR2 FQGNSA. V was shortened by 5 bases and J by 0 bases, with 13 bases between the two germline ends. This sample was taken from a study of cytomegalovirus exposure and HLA in healthy donors. Whole-study findings and limits: Association of a missense DCLRE1C variant with TCR beta V- and J-gene trimming was reported in a later analysis.

The study sampled nominally healthy donors, though unrecorded immune exposures were likely. PCR involved 60 Vbeta and 13 Jbeta primers. Sequencing was performed with immunoSEQ multiplex PCR; in TCRdb, only in-frame clones are kept and a portion is missing. The table shows about 160,000 clones, with approximately 80% occurring only once. Sequencing input: PBMCs. The rearrangement uses TRBV7-2 and TRBJ1-2; D gene unclear. The origin of this receptor is a woman aged 25 to 45 in good health and CMV-seropositive. The DNA for the CDR3 is TGTGCCAGCAGCCGTGACATGCCAGCTAACTATGGCTACACCTTC. Translated: CASSRDMPANYGYTF.